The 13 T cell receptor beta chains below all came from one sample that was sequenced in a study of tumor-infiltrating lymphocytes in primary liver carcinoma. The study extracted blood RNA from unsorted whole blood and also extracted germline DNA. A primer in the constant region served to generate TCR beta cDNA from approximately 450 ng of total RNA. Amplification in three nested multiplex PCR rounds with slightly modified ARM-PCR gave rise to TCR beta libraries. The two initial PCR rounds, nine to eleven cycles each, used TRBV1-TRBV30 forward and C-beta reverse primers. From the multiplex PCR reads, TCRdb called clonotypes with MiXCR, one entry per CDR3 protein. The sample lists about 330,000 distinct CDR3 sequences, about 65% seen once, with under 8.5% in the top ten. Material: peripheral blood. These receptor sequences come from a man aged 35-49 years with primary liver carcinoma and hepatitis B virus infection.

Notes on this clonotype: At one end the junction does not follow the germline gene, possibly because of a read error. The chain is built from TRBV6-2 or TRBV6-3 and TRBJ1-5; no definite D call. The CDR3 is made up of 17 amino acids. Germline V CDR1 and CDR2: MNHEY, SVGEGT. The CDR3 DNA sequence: TGTGCTAGCAGTGACTCGATCAGGAGGCTCAGGAGGCAGCCCCAGCATTTT. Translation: CASSDSIRRLRRQPQHF.

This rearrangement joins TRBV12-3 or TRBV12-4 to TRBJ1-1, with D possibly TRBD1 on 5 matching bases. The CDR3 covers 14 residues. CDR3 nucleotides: TGTGCTATCAGTTCCTCAGGGACCAACACTGAAGCTTTCTTT. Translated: CAISSSGTNTEAFF.

CDR3 bases: TGTGCCTGCACTAGCGTGGGCACAGATACGCAGTATTTT. It encodes CACTSVGTDTQYF. This rearrangement joins TRBV30 to TRBJ2-3, with 7 bases that match TRBD2. CDR3 size: 13 residues. CDR1 is GTSNPN and CDR2 is SVGIG in the germline V gene (reference sequence). V shed 6 bases, J shed 1 base, and the junction held 4 bases outside the gene matches.

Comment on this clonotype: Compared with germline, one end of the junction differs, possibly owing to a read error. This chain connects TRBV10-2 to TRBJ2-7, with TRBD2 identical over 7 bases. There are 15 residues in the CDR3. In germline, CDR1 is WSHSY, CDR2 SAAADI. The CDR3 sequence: CASSDGGVVTYEQYF. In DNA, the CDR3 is TGCGCCAGCAGTGATGGGGGGGTTGTAACCTACGAGCAATACTTC.

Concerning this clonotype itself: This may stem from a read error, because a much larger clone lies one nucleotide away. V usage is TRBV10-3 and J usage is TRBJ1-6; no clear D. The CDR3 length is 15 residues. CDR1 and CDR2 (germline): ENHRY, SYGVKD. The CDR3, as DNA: TGTGCCATCAGTGAGTCAATGCCGGGGAATTCACTCCTCCACTTT. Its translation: CAISESMPGNSLLHF.

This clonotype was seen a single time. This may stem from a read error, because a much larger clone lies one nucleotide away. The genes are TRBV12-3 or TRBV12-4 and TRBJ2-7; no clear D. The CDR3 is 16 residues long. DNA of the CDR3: TGTGCCAGCAGTCAAATGGTGGGGTCCCGCTCCTACGTGCAGTACTTC. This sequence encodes CASSQMVGSRSYVQYF.

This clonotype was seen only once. CDR3 residues: CATNSGAYNEQFF. The CDR3, as DNA: TGTGCCACCAATTCCGGAGCTTACAATGAGCAGTTCTTC. J is TRBJ2-1 and V is TRBV24-1; D gene unclear. With 8 bases removed from V and 4 bases from J, the gap between germline ends came to 11 bases. CDR3 length equals 13 residues. Germline values: CDR1 KGHDR, CDR2 SFDVKD.

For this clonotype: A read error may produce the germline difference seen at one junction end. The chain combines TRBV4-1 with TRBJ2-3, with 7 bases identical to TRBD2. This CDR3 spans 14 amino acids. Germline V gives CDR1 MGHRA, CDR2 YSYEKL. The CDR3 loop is CASSPGPRGDTQYF. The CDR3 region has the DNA TGCGCCAGCAGCCCCGGCCCCCGGGGGGATACGCAATATTTT.

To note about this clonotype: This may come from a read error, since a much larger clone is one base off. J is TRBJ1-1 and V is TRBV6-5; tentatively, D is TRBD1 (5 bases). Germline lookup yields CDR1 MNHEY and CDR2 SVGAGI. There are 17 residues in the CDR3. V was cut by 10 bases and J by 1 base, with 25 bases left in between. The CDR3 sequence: CANPAGPREFGNTEAFF. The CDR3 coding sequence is TGTGCCAACCCAGCGGGGCCGAGGGAATTTGGGAACACTGAAGCTTTCTTT.

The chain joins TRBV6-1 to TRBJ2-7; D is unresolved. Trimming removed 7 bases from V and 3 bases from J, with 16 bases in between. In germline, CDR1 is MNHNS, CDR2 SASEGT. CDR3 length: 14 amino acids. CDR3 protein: CASIHDSAGYEQYF. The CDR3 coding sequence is TGTGCCAGCATCCACGACTCGGCAGGCTACGAGCAGTACTTC.

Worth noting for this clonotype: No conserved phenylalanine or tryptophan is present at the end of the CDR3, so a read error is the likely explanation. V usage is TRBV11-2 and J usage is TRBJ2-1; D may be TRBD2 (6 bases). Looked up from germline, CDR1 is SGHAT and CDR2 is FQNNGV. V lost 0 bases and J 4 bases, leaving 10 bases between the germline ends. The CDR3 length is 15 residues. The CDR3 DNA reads TGTGCCAGCAGCTTAGACGGGAGCGAATACAATGAGCAGTTCTTA. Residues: CASSLDGSEYNEQFL.

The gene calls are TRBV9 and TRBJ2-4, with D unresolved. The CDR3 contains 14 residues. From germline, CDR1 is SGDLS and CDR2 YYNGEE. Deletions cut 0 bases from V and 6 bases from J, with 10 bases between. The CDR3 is CASSVGQAVNIQYF. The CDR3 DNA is TGTGCCAGCAGCGTAGGTCAGGCCGTAAACATTCAGTACTTC.

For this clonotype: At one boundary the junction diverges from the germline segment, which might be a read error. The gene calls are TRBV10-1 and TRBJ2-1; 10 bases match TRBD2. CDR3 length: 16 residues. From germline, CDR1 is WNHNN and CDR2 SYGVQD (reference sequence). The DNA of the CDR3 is TGCTCCAGCAGTGAGACGAGCGGGAGGGTTTACAATGAGCAGTTCTTC. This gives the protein CSSSETSGRVYNEQFF.